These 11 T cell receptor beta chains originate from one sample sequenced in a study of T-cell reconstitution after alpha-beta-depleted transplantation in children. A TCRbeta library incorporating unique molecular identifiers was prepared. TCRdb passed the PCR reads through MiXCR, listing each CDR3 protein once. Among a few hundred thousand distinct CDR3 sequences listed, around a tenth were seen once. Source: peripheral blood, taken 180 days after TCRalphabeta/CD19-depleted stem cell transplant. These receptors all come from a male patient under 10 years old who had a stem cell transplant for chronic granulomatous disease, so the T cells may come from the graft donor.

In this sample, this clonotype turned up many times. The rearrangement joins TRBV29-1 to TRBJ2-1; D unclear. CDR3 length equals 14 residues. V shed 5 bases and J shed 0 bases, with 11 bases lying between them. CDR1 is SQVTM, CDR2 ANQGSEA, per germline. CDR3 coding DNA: TGCAGCGTTTTCCCCTCGAGCTCCTACAATGAGCAGTTCTTC. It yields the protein CSVFPSSSYNEQFF.

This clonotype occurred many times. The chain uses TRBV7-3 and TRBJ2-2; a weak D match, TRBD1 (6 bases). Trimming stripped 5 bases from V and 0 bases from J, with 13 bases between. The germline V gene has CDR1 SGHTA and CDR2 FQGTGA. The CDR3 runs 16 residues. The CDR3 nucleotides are TGTGCCAGCAGCACCTCCGGGACAACGAACACCGGGGAGCTGTTTTTT. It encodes CASSTSGTTNTGELFF. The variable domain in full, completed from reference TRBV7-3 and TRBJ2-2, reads GAGVSQTPSNKVTEKGKYVELRCDPISGHTALYWYRQSLGQGPEFLIYFQGTGAADDSGLPNDRFFAVRPEGSVSTLKIQRTERGDSAVYLCASSTSGTTNTGELFFGEGSRLTVL.

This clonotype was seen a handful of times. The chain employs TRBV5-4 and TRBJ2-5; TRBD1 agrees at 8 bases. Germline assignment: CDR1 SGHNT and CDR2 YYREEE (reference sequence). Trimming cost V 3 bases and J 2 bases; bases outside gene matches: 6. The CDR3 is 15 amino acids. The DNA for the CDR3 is TGTGCCAGCAGCTCCGGGACAGGCTATCAAGAGACCCAGTACTTC. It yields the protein CASSSGTGYQETQYF.

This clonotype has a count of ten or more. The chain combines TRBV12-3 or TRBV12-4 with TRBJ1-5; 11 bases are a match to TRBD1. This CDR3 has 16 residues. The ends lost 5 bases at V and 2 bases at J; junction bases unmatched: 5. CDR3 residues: CASSRTGGGGNQPQHF. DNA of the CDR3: TGTGCCAGCAGTCGGACAGGGGGCGGCGGCAATCAGCCCCAGCATTTT.

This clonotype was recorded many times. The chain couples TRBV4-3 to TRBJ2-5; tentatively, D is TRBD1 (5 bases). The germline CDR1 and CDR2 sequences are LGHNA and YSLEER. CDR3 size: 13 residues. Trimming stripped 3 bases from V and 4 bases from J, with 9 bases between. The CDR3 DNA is TGCGCCAGCAGCCATCAGGGCGCAGAGACCCAGTACTTC. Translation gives CASSHQGAETQYF.

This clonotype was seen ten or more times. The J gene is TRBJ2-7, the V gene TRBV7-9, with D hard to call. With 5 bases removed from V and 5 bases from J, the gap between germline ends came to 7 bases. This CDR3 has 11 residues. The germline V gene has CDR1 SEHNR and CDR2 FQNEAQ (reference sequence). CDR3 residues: CASSGNHEQYF. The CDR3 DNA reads TGTGCCAGCAGCGGTAACCACGAGCAGTACTTC.

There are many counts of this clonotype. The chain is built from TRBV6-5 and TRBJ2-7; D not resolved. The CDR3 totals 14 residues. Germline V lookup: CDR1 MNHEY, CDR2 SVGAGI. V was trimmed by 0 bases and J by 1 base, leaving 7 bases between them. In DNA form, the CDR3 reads TGTGCCAGCAGTTACTCCCCCGGGTCCTACGAGCAGTACTTC. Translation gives CASSYSPGSYEQYF.

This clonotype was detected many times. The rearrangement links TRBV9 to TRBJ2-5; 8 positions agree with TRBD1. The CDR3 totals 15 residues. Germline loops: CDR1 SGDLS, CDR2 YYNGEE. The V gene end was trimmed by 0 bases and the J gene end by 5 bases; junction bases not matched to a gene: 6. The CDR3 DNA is TGTGCCAGCAGCGTAGGAGCAGGGGGCGTGGAGACCCAGTACTTC. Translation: CASSVGAGGVETQYF.

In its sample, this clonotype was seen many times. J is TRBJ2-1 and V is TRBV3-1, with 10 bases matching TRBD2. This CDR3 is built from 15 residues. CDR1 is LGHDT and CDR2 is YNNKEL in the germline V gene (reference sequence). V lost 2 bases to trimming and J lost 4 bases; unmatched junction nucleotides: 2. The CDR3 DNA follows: TGTGCCAGCAGCCAACTAGCGGGAGTGTACAATGAGCAGTTCTTC. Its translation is CASSQLAGVYNEQFF.

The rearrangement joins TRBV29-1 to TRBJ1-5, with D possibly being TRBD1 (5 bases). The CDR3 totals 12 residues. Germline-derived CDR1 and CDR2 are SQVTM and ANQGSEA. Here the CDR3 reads CSAGYGNQPQHF. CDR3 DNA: TGCAGTGCAGGGTACGGTAATCAGCCCCAGCATTTT.

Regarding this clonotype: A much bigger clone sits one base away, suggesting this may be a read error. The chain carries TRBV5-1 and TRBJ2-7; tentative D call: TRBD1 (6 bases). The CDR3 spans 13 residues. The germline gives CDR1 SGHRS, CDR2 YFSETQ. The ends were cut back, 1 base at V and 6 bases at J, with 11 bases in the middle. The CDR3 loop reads CASSLRDTGEQYF. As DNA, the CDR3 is TGCGCCAGCAGCTTGAGGGACACTGGCGAGCAGTACTTC.